The text below deals with one TCR beta chain. This sample stems from a study of blood T cell repertoires in COVID-19. Looking at the study overall: The United States, Italy and Spain supplied acute and convalescent COVID-19 samples. Sample material is recorded as cDNA or gDNA derived from T cells, B-cell-depleted T cells, or PBMCs.

Measured with immunoSEQ multiplex PCR; TCRdb has only the in-frame clones, and not every one. This table holds approximately 200,000 clones, about 90% found once. The V end lost 7 bases, the J end lost 6 bases, and 17 bases lay between the germline ends. In germline, CDR1 is SGHRS, CDR2 YFSETQ. The CDR3 runs to 14 residues. The chain recombines TRBV5-1 with TRBJ1-5, with D perhaps matching TRBD1 (5 bases). What was sequenced was peripheral blood. The sequence came from a man aged 18 to 30 with active or convalescent COVID-19. The CDR3 sequence: CASLGAGQAQPQHF. CDR3 DNA: TGCGCCAGCCTAGGGGCAGGGCAGGCTCAGCCCCAGCATTTT.